The 11 T cell receptor beta chains presented below share a single source sample, sequenced in a study of CD8 T cells in Susac syndrome. RNA in amounts of about 0.5 to 1 ug was reverse transcribed with random hexamers. TCRdb itself ran the immunoSEQ multiplex PCR reads through MiXCR, one entry per CDR3 protein. Among about 290,000 distinct CDR3 sequences listed, approximately 91% were seen once. The sequencing sample was made of CD8+ T cells from PBMCs. Receptors were obtained from a human donor with multiple sclerosis.

The chain has TRBV6-2 or TRBV6-3 and TRBJ2-1; D uncertain. The CDR3 extends over 15 amino acids. Germline V gives CDR1 MNHEY, CDR2 SVGEGT. Trimming took 6 bases from V and 11 from J, leaving 23 bases between them. CDR3 protein: CASSAPRLDPDQQFF. CDR3 DNA sequence: TGTGCCAGCAGCGCACCCCGACTCGACCCGGACCAGCAGTTCTTC.

The chain has TRBV27 and TRBJ1-5; D possibly corresponds to TRBD1 (5 bases). V gave up 2 bases and J gave up 7 bases, with 12 bases separating them. CDR3 length equals 14 residues. CDR1 and CDR2 from the germline V gene are MNHEY and SMNVEV (reference sequence). The CDR3 protein is CASSLQGNGQPQHF. The CDR3 DNA reads as TGTGCCAGCAGTTTACAGGGCAATGGACAGCCCCAGCATTTT.

The chain couples TRBV19 to TRBJ2-2, with D tentatively TRBD1 or TRBD2 (5 bases each). There are 13 residues in the CDR3. With 10 bases removed from V and 3 bases from J, the gap between germline ends came to 12 bases. The germline gives CDR1 LNHDA, CDR2 SQIVND (reference sequence). The CDR3 protein is CATTGTYTGELFF. CDR3 nucleotide sequence: TGTGCCACTACCGGGACCTACACCGGGGAGCTGTTTTTT.

CDR3 amino acids: CASTQTGNLNQPQHF. The CDR3 DNA sequence: TGTGCCAGCACCCAGACAGGGAACCTAAATCAGCCCCAGCATTTT. V is TRBV21-1 and J is TRBJ1-5; the listed D gene, TRBD1, was not tested against the DNA. TRBV21-1 constitutes a pseudogene. This CDR3 is 15 amino acids long.

This clonotype was detected only a few times. The chain links TRBV7-9 to TRBJ2-6; 7 bases agree with TRBD1. This CDR3 is 15 amino acids long. Germline-derived CDR1 and CDR2 are SEHNR and FQNEAQ (reference sequence). The V segment lost 6 bases and the J segment 4 bases; nucleotides outside the gene matches: 6. DNA for the CDR3: TGTGCCAGCAGTCAACAGGGGTCGGGGGCCAACGTCCTGACTTTC. It codes for CASSQQGSGANVLTF. Full variable domain (outside the CDR3, taken from reference TRBV7-9 and TRBJ2-6): DTGVSQNPRHKITKRGQNVTFRCDPISEHNRLYWYRQTLGQGPEFLTYFQNEAQLEKSRLLSDRFSAERPKGSFSTLEIQRTEQGDSAMYLCASSQQGSGANVLTFGAGSRLTVL.

The chain joins TRBV3-1 to TRBJ1-2; TRBD1 aligns across 12 bases. The CDR3 spans 16 residues. With 0 bases clipped from V and 8 bases from J, the junction kept 7 bases outside the gene matches. The germline gives CDR1 LGHDT, CDR2 YNNKEL (reference sequence). CDR3 region: CASSQDAGTGGEGYTF. The CDR3 DNA reads TGTGCCAGCAGCCAAGACGCCGGGACAGGGGGCGAGGGCTACACCTTC.

The rearrangement links TRBV4-3 to TRBJ2-6; no clear D gene. The germline V and J ends were trimmed by 0 bases and 0 bases, with 9 bases remaining between them. There are 17 residues in the CDR3. Germline V lookup: CDR1 LGHNA, CDR2 YSLEER. CDR3 loop: CASSQESGFSGANVLTF. CDR3 coding DNA: TGCGCCAGCAGCCAAGAGTCCGGATTCTCTGGGGCCAACGTCCTGACTTTC.

The chain has TRBV6-2 or TRBV6-3 and TRBJ1-5; TRBD1 matches at 7 bases. V was pared by 2 bases and J by 16 bases, with 5 bases of the junction left unmatched. This CDR3 comprises 11 residues. Looked up from germline, CDR1 is MNHEY and CDR2 is SVGEGT. The chain's CDR3 is CASSYGGQIHF. The CDR3 DNA follows: TGTGCCAGCAGTTACGGGGGACAGATACATTTT.

V gene TRBV11-2 combines with J gene TRBJ2-5; TRBD2 aligns across 11 bases. Trimming took 5 bases from V and 1 from J; bases not matched to a gene: 3. The germline V gene has CDR1 SGHAT and CDR2 FQNNGV. There are 15 residues in the CDR3. DNA of the CDR3: TGTGCCAGCAGCCGGGGACTAGCGGCCCAAGAGACCCAGTACTTC. Translating gives CASSRGLAAQETQYF.

This CDR3 reads CASSDSQGTDTQYF. CDR3 coding DNA: TGTGCCAGCAGTGACTCTCAGGGTACGGATACGCAGTATTTT. The V and J genes are TRBV6-4 and TRBJ2-3, with a weak D call TRBD1 (5 bases). V shed 0 bases and J shed 6 bases, with 10 bases lying between them. CDR1 is MRHNA and CDR2 is SNTAGT in the germline V gene. The CDR3 runs 14 residues.

The genes are TRBV28 and TRBJ2-5; 10 bases match TRBD2. Looked up from germline, CDR1 is MDHEN and CDR2 is SYDVKM. The CDR3 contains 18 residues. V trimming: 4 bases; J trimming: 4 bases; junction bases outside the gene matches: 15. The CDR3, as DNA: TGTGCCAGCAGTTCCTTCCAGCGGGGGGGCGGACGGGGAGAGACCCAGTACTTC. This sequence encodes CASSSFQRGGGRGETQYF. The complete variable domain, with remaining parts taken from reference TRBV28 and TRBJ2-5, reads DVKVTQSSRYLVKRTGEKVFLECVQDMDHENMFWYRQDPGLGLRLIYFSYDVKMKEKGDIPEGYSVSREKKERFSLILESASTNQTSMYLCASSSFQRGGGRGETQYFGPGTRLLVL.